The 14 T cell receptor beta chains reported below all come from one sample, sequenced in a study of PD-1 blockade in classical Hodgkin lymphoma. After autologous stem cell transplantation all patients relapsed, and prior brentuximab vedotin exposure differed between cohorts. Profiling relied on immunoSEQ multiplex PCR, and the TCRdb table lists in-frame clones only, not all of them. The data show approximately 57,000 clones, 75% to 95% seen once. The material was peripheral blood mononuclear cells (PBMCs), obtained before the second cycle of nivolumab. The receptors derive from a human donor with classical Hodgkin lymphoma.

The chain has TRBV5-1 and TRBJ1-4; no reliable D call. CDR3 size: 12 residues. Germline values: CDR1 SGHRS, CDR2 YFSETQ. V was cut by 7 bases and J by 0 bases, with 4 bases left in between. The CDR3 nucleotides are TGCGCCAGCGACTCAACTAATGAAAAACTGTTTTTT. Its protein product is CASDSTNEKLFF.

This rearrangement joins TRBV4-2 to TRBJ1-1; a possible D gene is TRBD1 (6 bases). The CDR3 has 15 amino acids. V was pared by 0 bases and J by 2 bases, with 10 bases between. Germline V gives CDR1 LGHNA, CDR2 YNFKEQ. The CDR3 protein is CASSQETGVNTEAFF. CDR3 nucleotide sequence: TGTGCCAGCAGCCAAGAGACAGGCGTTAACACTGAAGCTTTCTTT.

The genes are TRBV6-5 and TRBJ1-1; D gene ambiguous. The V gene lost 0 bases and the J gene lost 4 bases, with 12 bases spanning the gap. The CDR3 is 15 amino acids. Per germline, CDR1 MNHEY and CDR2 SVGAGI. CDR3 in amino acids: CASSYSLGEGTEAFF. CDR3 sequence (DNA): TGTGCCAGCAGTTACTCGCTCGGGGAGGGCACTGAAGCTTTCTTT.

This chain joins TRBV6-1 and TRBJ2-7; D is possibly TRBD1 (5 bases). The germline CDR1 and CDR2 sequences are MNHNS and SASEGT. With 2 bases removed from V and 1 base from J, the gap between germline ends came to 6 bases. There are 13 residues in the CDR3. The CDR3 reads CASSERQSYEQYF. The CDR3, as DNA: TGTGCCAGCAGTGAAAGACAGTCCTACGAGCAGTACTTC.

CDR3 DNA: TGCAGCGTTACGGGGGAGATGACAGGGGAGAATTTGAACACCGGGGAGCTGTTTTTT. Its protein product is CSVTGEMTGENLNTGELFF. The chain joins TRBV29-1 to TRBJ2-2; 8 bases are a match to TRBD1. Losses at the gene ends were 5 bases for V and 1 base for J; bases not matched to a gene: 18. This CDR3 spans 19 amino acids. Germline V gene data show CDR1 as SQVTM and CDR2 as ANQGSEA.

This chain links TRBV4-2 with TRBJ1-1; D is unclear. CDR3 length: 15 amino acids. With 8 bases removed from V and 4 bases from J, the gap between germline ends came to 20 bases. Germline CDR1 reads LGHNA; CDR2 reads YNFKEQ. The DNA for the CDR3 is TGTGCCAGCCAGACACGGATGGGTGAAGCCACTGAAGCTTTCTTT. As protein: CASQTRMGEATEAFF.

The chain carries TRBV29-1 and TRBJ1-5; 8 bases map to TRBD1. V was clipped by 4 bases and J by 5 bases; unmatched bases: 4. Germline CDR1 SQVTM, CDR2 ANQGSEA. The CDR3 consists of 13 residues. CDR3 bases: TGCAGCGTTGCGGCGACAGGGGATCAGCCCCAGCATTTT. This codes for CSVAATGDQPQHF.

The chain joins TRBV27 to TRBJ2-7; 7 bases fit TRBD2. The CDR3 sequence is 14 residues long. The germline gives CDR1 MNHEY, CDR2 SMNVEV (reference sequence). The J segment lost 7 bases and the V segment lost 6 bases, leaving 12 bases of the junction unmatched. CDR3 region: CASSSGTTVWEQYF. DNA for the CDR3: TGTGCCAGCAGCTCCGGGACTACGGTATGGGAGCAGTACTTC.

The chain has TRBV9 and TRBJ2-1, with 7 positions matching TRBD2. The germline gives CDR1 SGDLS, CDR2 YYNGEE. With V trimmed by 3 bases and J by 7 bases, 1 base remained unmatched. The CDR3 runs 12 residues. The CDR3 region is CASSELANEQFF. The CDR3 DNA is TGTGCCAGCAGCGAACTAGCGAATGAGCAGTTCTTC. The complete variable domain, with remaining parts taken from reference TRBV9 and TRBJ2-1, reads DSGVTQTPKHLITATGQRVTLRCSPRSGDLSVYWYQQSLDQGLQFLIQYYNGEERAKGNILERFSAQQFPDLHSELNLSSLELGDSALYFCASSELANEQFFGPGTRLTVL.

The chain employs TRBV29-1 and TRBJ1-5, with a possible D match to TRBD1 (5 bases). The CDR3 has 12 amino acids. V was pared by 5 bases and J by 5 bases, with 10 bases between. CDR1 and CDR2 (germline): SQVTM, ANQGSEA. The DNA of the CDR3 is TGCAGCGTTCGGGGGGTGGATCAGCCCCAGCATTTT. Translated: CSVRGVDQPQHF.

V usage is TRBV4-1 and J usage is TRBJ2-3; no definite D call. With 0 bases removed from V and 7 bases from J, the gap between germline ends came to 17 bases. The CDR3 is 16 amino acids. CDR1 MGHRA and CDR2 YSYEKL come from the germline V gene. The CDR3 DNA is TGCGCCAGCAGCCAAGACGGTGGCCCCATGGGGAATACGCAGTATTTT. Translation gives CASSQDGGPMGNTQYF.

The gene calls are TRBV4-1 and TRBJ2-7; 7 bases are a match to TRBD1. The trim removed 2 bases at V and 1 base at J, leaving 5 bases unmatched. The germline gives CDR1 MGHRA, CDR2 YSYEKL. The CDR3 has 15 residues. Written as DNA, the CDR3 is TGCGCCAGCAGCCAATCTGGGACAGCTTCCTACGAGCAGTACTTC. Its translation is CASSQSGTASYEQYF.

V usage is TRBV28 and J usage is TRBJ2-7; D might be TRBD1 (5 bases). Germline V lookup: CDR1 MDHEN, CDR2 SYDVKM. This CDR3 region has 11 residues. The V end was cut by 10 bases, the J end by 2 bases, with 9 bases between. This chain's CDR3 is CATKGTYEQYF. DNA of the CDR3: TGTGCCACCAAGGGGACCTACGAGCAGTACTTC. Full variable domain (missing parts from reference TRBV28 and TRBJ2-7): DVKVTQSSRYLVKRTGEKVFLECVQDMDHENMFWYRQDPGLGLRLIYFSYDVKMKEKGDIPEGYSVSREKKERFSLILESASTNQTSMYLCATKGTYEQYFGPGTRLTVT.

This chain joins TRBV28 and TRBJ1-3, with unresolved D. There are 13 residues in the CDR3. Per the germline V gene, CDR1 is MDHEN and CDR2 is SYDVKM. Trimming pared 6 bases from V and 2 bases from J, leaving 8 bases between. For the CDR3, the DNA is TGTGCCAGCAGCCGGGGAGCTGGAAACACCATATATTTT. The encoded protein is CASSRGAGNTIYF. The whole variable domain, filled in from reference TRBV28 and TRBJ1-3, reads DVKVTQSSRYLVKRTGEKVFLECVQDMDHENMFWYRQDPGLGLRLIYFSYDVKMKEKGDIPEGYSVSREKKERFSLILESASTNQTSMYLCASSRGAGNTIYFGEGSWLTVV.